The TCR beta chain described here comes from a study of technical replicates of blood from several donors. Profiling relied on immunoSEQ multiplex PCR, and the TCRdb table lists in-frame clones only, not all of them. The sample records tens of thousands of clones, 96% being singletons. The specimen sequenced was T cells isolated from PBMCs. This clonotype was obtained from a human donor in good health.

In DNA, the CDR3 is TGTGCCAGCAGCCAAGATTGGGGGGTCAATCAGCCCCAGCATTTT. The encoded protein is CASSQDWGVNQPQHF. The V call is TRBV4-2, the J call TRBJ1-5, with a tentative D call TRBD1 (5 bases). V lost 0 bases to trimming and J lost 3 bases, with 9 bases between them. CDR1 LGHNA and CDR2 YNFKEQ come from the germline V gene. The CDR3 loop spans 15 amino acids.